This entry lists 21 T cell receptor beta chains sequenced from one sample in a study of blood T cell repertoires in COVID-19. Libraries were prepared by immunoSEQ multiplex PCR; TCRdb keeps only in-frame clonotypes and omits some of them. The sample includes a few hundred thousand clones, about 91% of them seen just once. The sequenced material came from peripheral blood. The source is a man older than 75 with acute or convalescent COVID-19.

DNA of the CDR3: TGTGCCAGCAGCATTACAGGGTTAAACACTGAAGCTTTCTTT. Encoded protein: CASSITGLNTEAFF. The chain links TRBV7-9 to TRBJ1-1, with a tentative D call TRBD1 (6 bases). This CDR3 comprises 14 residues. V gave up 5 bases and J gave up 2 bases, with 12 bases separating them. Germline V gene lookup returns CDR1 SEHNR and CDR2 FQNEAQ (reference sequence).

This chain connects TRBV5-4 to TRBJ2-5; the match to TRBD2 covers 10 bases. There are 15 residues in the CDR3. The ends lost 4 bases at V and 3 bases at J; junction bases unmatched: 6. From germline, CDR1 is SGHNT and CDR2 YYREEE (reference sequence). The DNA for the CDR3 is TGTGCCAGCAGCCTGAGGACTAGCGGCAAAGAGACCCAGTACTTC. Residues: CASSLRTSGKETQYF.

This clone was recorded once. The J gene is TRBJ1-4, the V gene TRBV6-6; D may be TRBD1 (5 bases). There are 16 residues in the CDR3. V was shortened by 4 bases and J by 2 bases, with 14 bases between the two germline ends. Germline loops: CDR1 MNHNY, CDR2 SVGAGI (reference sequence). CDR3 DNA: TGTGCCAGCAGTTCACCCTTGGGGGGGACTAATGAAAAACTGTTTTTT. As protein: CASSSPLGGTNEKLFF.

The chain uses TRBV5-6 and TRBJ1-1; TRBD1 aligns across 9 bases. The CDR3 runs to 16 residues. V was clipped by 4 bases and J by 3 bases; unmatched bases: 10. Germline V gives CDR1 SGHDT, CDR2 YYEEEE. The CDR3 DNA reads TGTGCCAGCAGCACCGGGACAGGGCTCGCCTACACTGAAGCTTTCTTT. As protein: CASSTGTGLAYTEAFF.

This chain joins TRBV12-3 or TRBV12-4 and TRBJ2-7; possible D gene TRBD2, 7 bases. V was trimmed by 7 bases and J by 6 bases, leaving 16 bases between them. CDR3 length: 13 amino acids. In nucleotides, the CDR3 is TGTGCCAGCACCCTAACGGGGGGCGGCGAGCAGTACTTC. As protein: CASTLTGGGEQYF.

This chain connects TRBV7-2 to TRBJ2-5; 11 bases are a match to TRBD2. The V gene's germline CDR1 is SGHTA and CDR2 FQGNSA. Germline trimming cut 5 bases from V and 5 bases from J; bases unmatched to any gene: 4. The CDR3 sequence is 14 residues long. In DNA, the CDR3 is TGTGCCAGCAGCACTAGCGGGGGAGGGGAGACCCAGTACTTC. This translates into CASSTSGGGETQYF.

This chain joins TRBV6-5 and TRBJ1-3; 9 nucleotides agree with TRBD1. This CDR3 region has 16 residues. J gave up 3 bases and V 0 bases, and 3 bases lay outside the gene matches. Germline CDR1 reads MNHEY; CDR2 reads SVGAGI. This chain's CDR3 is CASSYSRQGVGNTIYF. The CDR3 DNA reads as TGTGCCAGCAGTTACTCACGACAGGGGGTTGGAAACACCATATATTTT.

This chain joins TRBV19 and TRBJ2-2; 8 bases line up with TRBD2. CDR3 length: 15 residues. Germline V gene sequence: CDR1 LNHDA, CDR2 SQIVND (reference sequence). V gave up 5 bases and J gave up 6 bases; unmatched junction bases: 8. The CDR3 here is CASSPGLAPAGELFF. CDR3 in DNA: TGTGCCAGTAGTCCTGGACTAGCTCCCGCCGGGGAGCTGTTTTTT.

The chain joins TRBV6-5 to TRBJ2-7, with TRBD1 matching over 8 bases. CDR3 length equals 15 residues. V lost 5 bases, J lost 0 bases, and 6 bases stayed unmatched. Germline V lookup: CDR1 MNHEY, CDR2 SVGAGI. The CDR3 DNA is TGTGCCAGCAGTAACAGGGGGTTGAGCTCCTACGAGCAGTACTTC. Its protein product is CASSNRGLSSYEQYF.

V gene TRBV19 combines with J gene TRBJ1-2, with a tentative D call TRBD1 (6 bases). The CDR3 covers 12 residues. CDR1 LNHDA and CDR2 SQIVND come from the germline V gene (reference sequence). The V gene lost 9 bases and the J gene lost 4 bases, with 12 bases spanning the gap. This CDR3 is CASTTGTYGYTF. In nucleotides, the CDR3 is TGTGCCAGCACAACAGGGACCTATGGCTACACCTTC.

V is TRBV4-1 and J is TRBJ2-1; 10 bases are shared with TRBD1. Germline V gene sequence: CDR1 MGHRA, CDR2 YSYEKL. J was trimmed by 4 bases and V by 0 bases; bases with no gene match: 6. This CDR3 is 17 amino acids long. For the CDR3, the DNA is TGCGCCAGCAGCCAAGATCTGGACAGGGGGTCTTACAATGAGCAGTTCTTC. Translation: CASSQDLDRGSYNEQFF.

The chain is built from TRBV5-8 and TRBJ2-7; D may be TRBD2 (6 bases). V was clipped by 4 bases and J by 1 base, with 15 bases between them. Germline CDR1 and CDR2: SGHTS and YDEGEE. This CDR3 spans 15 amino acids. As DNA, the CDR3 is TGTGCCAGCAGCCATTCGGGACTTGGTTCCTACGAGCAGTACTTC. This translates into CASSHSGLGSYEQYF.

The chain uses TRBV12-3 or TRBV12-4 and TRBJ2-1; the D is unclear. V lost 0 bases to trimming and J lost 13 bases, with 13 bases between them. The CDR3 has 13 residues. The CDR3 DNA reads TGTGCCAGCAGTTTAGCTGCCGCGATGAATCAGTTCTTC. Its protein product is CASSLAAAMNQFF.

V is TRBV19 and J is TRBJ2-7; D is possibly TRBD1 (6 bases). The CDR3 is 15 amino acids. V gave up 3 bases and J gave up 2 bases, with 14 bases separating them. The germline gives CDR1 LNHDA, CDR2 SQIVND (reference sequence). CDR3 in DNA: TGTGCCAGTAGTATTGGGATGGACAGTACCTACGAGCAGTACTTC. Protein sequence: CASSIGMDSTYEQYF.

The chain couples TRBV28 to TRBJ1-1; maybe TRBD1 (5 bases). This CDR3 is built from 16 residues. The V gene's germline CDR1 is MDHEN and CDR2 SYDVKM. Trimming shortened V by 4 bases and J by 4 bases, and 19 bases separated the two germline ends. The CDR3 sequence is CASSSPGSAWGTEAFF. The CDR3 DNA reads TGTGCCAGCAGTTCACCAGGGTCGGCTTGGGGCACTGAAGCTTTCTTT.

V is TRBV20-1 and J is TRBJ2-1, with 11 positions matching TRBD2. CDR1 DFQATT and CDR2 SNEGSKA come from the germline V gene (reference sequence). This CDR3 contains 17 residues. V trimming: 3 bases; J trimming: 3 bases; junction bases outside the gene matches: 10. CDR3 DNA: TGCAGTGCTAGTATCCCTAGCGGGGGGTACCTCTACAATGAGCAGTTCTTC. Its translation: CSASIPSGGYLYNEQFF.

The chain combines TRBV5-8 with TRBJ2-2; 11 bases align to TRBD2. CDR3 length equals 15 residues. Looked up from germline, CDR1 is SGHTS and CDR2 is YDEGEE. V lost 5 bases, J lost 4 bases, and 4 bases stayed unmatched. CDR3: CASRGLAVITGELFF. The CDR3 coding sequence is TGTGCCAGCAGGGGACTAGCGGTTATCACCGGGGAGCTGTTTTTT.

The chain recombines TRBV11-3 with TRBJ1-6; 7 bases are shared with TRBD1. With 5 bases clipped from V and 6 bases from J, the junction kept 10 bases outside the gene matches. The CDR3 loop spans 16 amino acids. CDR1 is SGHNT and CDR2 is YENEEA in the germline V gene. CDR3 protein: CASSLISGQSNSPLHF. The CDR3 DNA follows: TGTGCCAGCAGCCTAATCTCGGGACAGAGTAATTCACCCCTCCACTTT. The full variable domain, rest sourced from reference TRBV11-3 and TRBJ1-6, is EAGVVQSPRYKIIEKKQPVAFWCNPISGHNTLYWYLQNLGQGPELLIRYENEEAVDDSQLPKDRFSAERLKGVDSTLKIQPAELGDSAVYLCASSLISGQSNSPLHFGNGTRLTVT.

V and J are TRBV6-2 or TRBV6-3 and TRBJ2-5; tentatively, D is TRBD2 (5 bases). The CDR3 spans 13 residues. Germline V gives CDR1 MNHEY, CDR2 SVGEGT. The V and J ends lost 5 bases and 5 bases respectively, with 12 bases between them. DNA for the CDR3: TGTGCCAGCAGTCTCGGGAAGTGGGAGACCCAGTACTTC. Encoded protein: CASSLGKWETQYF.

The CDR3 is CASTSGGGGNTEAFF. The DNA of the CDR3 is TGTGCCAGCACCTCGGGAGGGGGAGGGAACACTGAAGCTTTCTTT. J is TRBJ1-1 and V is TRBV28; D may be TRBD1 (6 bases). The CDR3 is 15 residues long. Per germline, CDR1 MDHEN and CDR2 SYDVKM. Trimming removed 7 bases from V and 1 base from J, with 16 bases in between. Variable domain in full (rest from reference TRBV28 and TRBJ1-1): DVKVTQSSRYLVKRTGEKVFLECVQDMDHENMFWYRQDPGLGLRLIYFSYDVKMKEKGDIPEGYSVSREKKERFSLILESASTNQTSMYLCASTSGGGGNTEAFFGQGTRLTVV.

The chain is built from TRBV7-2 and TRBJ1-2; D possibly corresponds to TRBD1 (6 bases). The germline V gene has CDR1 SGHTA and CDR2 FQGNSA. The CDR3 is 15 amino acids. V shed 5 bases and J shed 2 bases, with 15 bases lying between them. The CDR3 DNA reads as TGTGCCAGCAGCCTAGGACGGGACAACAACTATGGCTACACCTTC. Residues: CASSLGRDNNYGYTF.